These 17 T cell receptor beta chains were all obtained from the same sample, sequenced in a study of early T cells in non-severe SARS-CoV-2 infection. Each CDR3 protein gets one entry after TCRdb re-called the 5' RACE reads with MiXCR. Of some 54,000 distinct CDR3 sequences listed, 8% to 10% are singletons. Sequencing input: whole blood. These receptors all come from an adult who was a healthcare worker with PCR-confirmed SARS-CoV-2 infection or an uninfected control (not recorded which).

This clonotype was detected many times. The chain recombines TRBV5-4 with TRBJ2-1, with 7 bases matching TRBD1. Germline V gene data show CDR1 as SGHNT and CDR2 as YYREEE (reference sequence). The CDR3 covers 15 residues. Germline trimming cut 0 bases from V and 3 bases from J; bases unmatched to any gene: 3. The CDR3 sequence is CASSLERQGYNEQFF. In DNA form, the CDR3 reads TGTGCCAGCAGCTTGGAGAGACAGGGCTACAATGAGCAGTTCTTC.

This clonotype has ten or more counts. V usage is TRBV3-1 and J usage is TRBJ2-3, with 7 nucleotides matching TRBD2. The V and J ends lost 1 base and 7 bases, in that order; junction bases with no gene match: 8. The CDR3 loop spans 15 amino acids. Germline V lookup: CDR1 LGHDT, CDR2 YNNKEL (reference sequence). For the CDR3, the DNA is TGTGCCAGCAGCCAAGTCGGCGGGAGTCGAAATACGCAGTATTTT. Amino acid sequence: CASSQVGGSRNTQYF.

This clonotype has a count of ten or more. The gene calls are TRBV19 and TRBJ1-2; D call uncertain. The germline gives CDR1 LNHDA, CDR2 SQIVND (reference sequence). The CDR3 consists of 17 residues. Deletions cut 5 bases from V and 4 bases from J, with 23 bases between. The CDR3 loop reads CASSLTRSDPLIYGYTF. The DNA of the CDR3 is TGTGCCAGTAGTCTGACGAGATCTGACCCTTTAATCTATGGCTACACCTTC. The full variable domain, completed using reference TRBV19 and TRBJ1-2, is DGGITQSPKYLFRKEGQNVTLSCEQNLNHDAMYWYRQDPGQGLRLIYYSQIVNDFQKGDIAEGYSVSREKKESFPLTVTSAQKNPTAFYLCASSLTRSDPLIYGYTFGSGTRLTVV.

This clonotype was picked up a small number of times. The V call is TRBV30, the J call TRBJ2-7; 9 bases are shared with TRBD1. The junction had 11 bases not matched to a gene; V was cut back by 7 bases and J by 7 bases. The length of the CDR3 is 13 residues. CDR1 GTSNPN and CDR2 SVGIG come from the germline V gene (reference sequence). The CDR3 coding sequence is TGTGCCTTGACAGGGGGTCTTACGGTAGAGCAGTACTTC. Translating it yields CALTGGLTVEQYF.

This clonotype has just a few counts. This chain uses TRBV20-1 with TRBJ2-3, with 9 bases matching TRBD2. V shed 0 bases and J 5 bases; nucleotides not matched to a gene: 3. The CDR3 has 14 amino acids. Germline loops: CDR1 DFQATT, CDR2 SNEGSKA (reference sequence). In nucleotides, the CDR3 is TGCAGTGCTAGAGATGGGACTAGCCTAGATACGCAGTATTTT. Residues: CSARDGTSLDTQYF.

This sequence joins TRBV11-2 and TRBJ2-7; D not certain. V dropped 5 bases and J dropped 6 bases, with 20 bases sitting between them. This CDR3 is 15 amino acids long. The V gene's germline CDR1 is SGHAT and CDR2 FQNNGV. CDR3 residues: CASSPKGAIDSEQYF. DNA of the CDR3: TGTGCCAGCAGCCCAAAGGGCGCTATCGACTCCGAGCAGTACTTC.

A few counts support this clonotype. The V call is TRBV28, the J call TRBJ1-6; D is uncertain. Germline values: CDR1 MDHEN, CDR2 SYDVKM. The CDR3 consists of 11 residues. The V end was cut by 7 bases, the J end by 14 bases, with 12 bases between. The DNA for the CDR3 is TGTGCCAGCAATAAACAAGGTACCCTCCACTTT. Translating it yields CASNKQGTLHF.

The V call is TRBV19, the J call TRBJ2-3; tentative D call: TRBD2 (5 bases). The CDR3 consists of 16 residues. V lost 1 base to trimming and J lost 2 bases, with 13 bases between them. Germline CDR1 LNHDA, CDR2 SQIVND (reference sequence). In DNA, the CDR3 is TGTGCCAGTAGTATAGTTGGCGGACTCAACACAGATACGCAGTATTTT. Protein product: CASSIVGGLNTDTQYF. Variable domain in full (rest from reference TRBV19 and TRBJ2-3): DGGITQSPKYLFRKEGQNVTLSCEQNLNHDAMYWYRQDPGQGLRLIYYSQIVNDFQKGDIAEGYSVSREKKESFPLTVTSAQKNPTAFYLCASSIVGGLNTDTQYFGPGTRLTVL.

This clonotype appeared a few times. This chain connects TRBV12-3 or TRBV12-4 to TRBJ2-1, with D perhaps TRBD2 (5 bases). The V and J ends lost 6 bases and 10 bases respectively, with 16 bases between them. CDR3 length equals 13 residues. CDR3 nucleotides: TGTGCCAGCAGGCCGTTTGGACTTGAGGAGCAGTTCTTC. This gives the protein CASRPFGLEEQFF.

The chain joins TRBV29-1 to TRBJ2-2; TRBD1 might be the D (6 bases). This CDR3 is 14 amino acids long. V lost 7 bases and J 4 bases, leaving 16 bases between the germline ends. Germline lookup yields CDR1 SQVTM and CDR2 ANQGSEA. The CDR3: CSAGVLTGTGELFF. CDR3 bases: TGCAGCGCAGGGGTCCTAACGGGCACCGGGGAGCTGTTTTTT.

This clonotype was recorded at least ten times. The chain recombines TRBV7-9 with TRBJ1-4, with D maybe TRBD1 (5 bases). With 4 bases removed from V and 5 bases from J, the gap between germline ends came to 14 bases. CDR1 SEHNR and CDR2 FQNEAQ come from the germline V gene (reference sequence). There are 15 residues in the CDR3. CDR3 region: CASSSSGGYNEKLFF. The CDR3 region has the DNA TGTGCCAGCAGCTCGTCGGGGGGGTACAATGAAAAACTGTTTTTT.

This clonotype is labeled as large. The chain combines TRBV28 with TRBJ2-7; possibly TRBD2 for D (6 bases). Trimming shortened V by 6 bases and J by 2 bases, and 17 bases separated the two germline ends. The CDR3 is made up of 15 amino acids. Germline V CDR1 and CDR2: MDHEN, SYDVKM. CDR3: CASSWEAGMPYEQYF. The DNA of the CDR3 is TGTGCCAGCAGCTGGGAGGCCGGGATGCCCTACGAGCAGTACTTC.

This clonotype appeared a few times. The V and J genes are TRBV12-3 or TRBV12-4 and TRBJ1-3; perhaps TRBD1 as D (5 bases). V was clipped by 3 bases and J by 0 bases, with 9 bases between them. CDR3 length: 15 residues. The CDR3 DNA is TGTGCCAGCAGTTTTGACAGCCTCTCTGGAAACACCATATATTTT. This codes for CASSFDSLSGNTIYF.

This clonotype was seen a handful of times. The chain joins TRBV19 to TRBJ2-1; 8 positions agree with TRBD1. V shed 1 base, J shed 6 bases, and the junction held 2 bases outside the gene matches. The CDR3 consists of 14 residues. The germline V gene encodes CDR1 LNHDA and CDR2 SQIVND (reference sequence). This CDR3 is CASSIGTGRNEQFF. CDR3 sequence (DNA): TGTGCCAGTAGTATAGGGACAGGGCGCAATGAGCAGTTCTTC.

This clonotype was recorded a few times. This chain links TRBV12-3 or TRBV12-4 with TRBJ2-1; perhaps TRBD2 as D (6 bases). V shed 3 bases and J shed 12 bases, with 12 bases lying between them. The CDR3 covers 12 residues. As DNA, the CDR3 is TGTGCCAGCAGTTTTACGCGGGACCTGCAGTTCTTC. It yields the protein CASSFTRDLQFF.

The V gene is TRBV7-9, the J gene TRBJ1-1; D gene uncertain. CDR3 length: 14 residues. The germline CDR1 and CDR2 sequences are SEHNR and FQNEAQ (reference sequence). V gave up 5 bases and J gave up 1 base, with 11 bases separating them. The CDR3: CASSLYPQNTEAFF. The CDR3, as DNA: TGTGCCAGCAGCCTTTATCCCCAGAACACTGAAGCTTTCTTT. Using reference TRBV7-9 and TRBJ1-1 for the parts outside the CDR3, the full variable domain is DTGVSQNPRHKITKRGQNVTFRCDPISEHNRLYWYRQTLGQGPEFLTYFQNEAQLEKSRLLSDRFSAERPKGSFSTLEIQRTEQGDSAMYLCASSLYPQNTEAFFGQGTRLTVV.

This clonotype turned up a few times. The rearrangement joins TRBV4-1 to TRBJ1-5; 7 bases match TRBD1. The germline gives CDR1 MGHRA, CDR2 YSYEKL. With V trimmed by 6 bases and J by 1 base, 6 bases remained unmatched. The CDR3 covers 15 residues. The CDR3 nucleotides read TGCGCCAGCAGTTCTACAGGGGTAAGCAATCAGCCCCAGCATTTT. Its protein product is CASSSTGVSNQPQHF.